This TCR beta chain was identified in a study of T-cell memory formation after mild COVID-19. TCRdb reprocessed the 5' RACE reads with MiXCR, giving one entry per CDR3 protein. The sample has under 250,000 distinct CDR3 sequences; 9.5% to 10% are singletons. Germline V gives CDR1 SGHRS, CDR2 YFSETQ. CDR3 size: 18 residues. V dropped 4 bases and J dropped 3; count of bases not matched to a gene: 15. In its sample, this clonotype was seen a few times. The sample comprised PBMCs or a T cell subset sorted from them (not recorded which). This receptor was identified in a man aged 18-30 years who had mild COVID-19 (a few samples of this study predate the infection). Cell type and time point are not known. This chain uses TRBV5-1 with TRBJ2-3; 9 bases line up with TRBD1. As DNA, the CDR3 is TGCGCCAGCAGCCCGGGACAGGGTGTTTGGGGCGGGACAGATACGCAGTATTTT. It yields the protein CASSPGQGVWGGTDTQYF.